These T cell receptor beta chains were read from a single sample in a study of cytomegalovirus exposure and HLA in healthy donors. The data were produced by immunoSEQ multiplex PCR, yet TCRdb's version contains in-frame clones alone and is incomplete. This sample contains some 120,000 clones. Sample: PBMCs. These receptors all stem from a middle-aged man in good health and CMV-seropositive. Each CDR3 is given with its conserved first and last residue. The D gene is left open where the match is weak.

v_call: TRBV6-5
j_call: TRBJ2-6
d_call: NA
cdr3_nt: TGTGCCAGCAGGTCAGGGGCTACCGGGGCCAACGTCCTGACTTTC
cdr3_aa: CASRSGATGANVLTF

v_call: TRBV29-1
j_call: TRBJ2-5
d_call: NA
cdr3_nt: TGCAGCGTTGAGGGCCAGGCACAAGAGACCCAGTACTTC
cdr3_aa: CSVEGQAQETQYF

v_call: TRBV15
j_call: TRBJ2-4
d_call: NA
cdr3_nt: TGTGCCACCAGACAGGGTGCTAGCGGATCTCTGGCCAAAAACATTCAGTACTTC
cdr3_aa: CATRQGASGSLAKNIQYF

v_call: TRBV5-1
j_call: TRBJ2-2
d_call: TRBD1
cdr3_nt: TGCGCCAGCAGTCCCCGGGACAGGAGAAACACCGGGGAGCTGTTTTTT
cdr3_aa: CASSPRDRRNTGELFF

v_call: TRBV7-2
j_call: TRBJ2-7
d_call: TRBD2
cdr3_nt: TGTGCCAGCAGCCCTACCAGCGGGAGCTCCTACGAGCAGTACTTC
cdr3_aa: CASSPTSGSSYEQYF

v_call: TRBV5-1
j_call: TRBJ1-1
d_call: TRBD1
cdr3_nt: TGCGCCAGCAGCTTGAGGGCAGGGGGGAACACTGAAGCTTTCTTT
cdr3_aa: CASSLRAGGNTEAFF

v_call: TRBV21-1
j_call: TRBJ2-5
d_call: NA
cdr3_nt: TGTGCCAGCAGCAAAGACTGGACAGGGGACGAGTACCAAGAGACCCAGTACTTC
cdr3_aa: CASSKDWTGDEYQETQYF

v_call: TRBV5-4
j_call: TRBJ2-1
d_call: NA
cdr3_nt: TGTGCCAGCAGCTTCAGAAGCGTAGTGAGTGAGCAGTTCTTC
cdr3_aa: CASSFRSVVSEQFF

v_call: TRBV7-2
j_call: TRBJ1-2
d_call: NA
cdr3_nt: TGTGCCAGCAGCGCACAGGGTTCTGGCTACACCTTC
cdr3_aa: CASSAQGSGYTF

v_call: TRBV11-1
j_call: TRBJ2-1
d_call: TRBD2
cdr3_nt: TGTGCCAGCAGCAACACCGGGACTAGCTCCTACAATGAGCAGTTCTTC
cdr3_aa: CASSNTGTSSYNEQFF

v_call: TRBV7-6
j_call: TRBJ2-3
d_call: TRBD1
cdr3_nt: TGTGCCAGCAGCTCCGGACAGGGCGATACGCAGTATTTT
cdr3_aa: CASSSGQGDTQYF

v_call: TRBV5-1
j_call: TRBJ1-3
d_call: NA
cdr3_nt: TGCGCCAGCAGTCAAAATTCTGGAAACACCATATATTTT
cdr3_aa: CASSQNSGNTIYF

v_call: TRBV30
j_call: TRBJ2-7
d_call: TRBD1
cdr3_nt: TGTGCCTTCTTCGGGACAGGGGCCGGCGAGCAGTACTTC
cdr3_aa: CAFFGTGAGEQYF

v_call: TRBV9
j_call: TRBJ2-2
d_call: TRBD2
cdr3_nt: TGTGCCAGCACTTCTAGGGCCAGCGGGAGGGCCTTCGCCGGGGAGCTGTTTTTT
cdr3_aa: CASTSRASGRAFAGELFF

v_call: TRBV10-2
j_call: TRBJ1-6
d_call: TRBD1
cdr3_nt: TGCGCCAGCAGCGCTCCCGACAGGGGGAATTCACCCCTCCACTTT
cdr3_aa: CASSAPDRGNSPLHF

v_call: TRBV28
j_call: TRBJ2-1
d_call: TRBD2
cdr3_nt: TGTGCCAGCAGTTCGCCGGGCGGGGGAGAAAGGTACAATGAGCAGTTCTTC
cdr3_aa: CASSSPGGGERYNEQFF

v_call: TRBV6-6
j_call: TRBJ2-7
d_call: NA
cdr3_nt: TGTGCCAGCAGGGGTTGGGGGCAGGGGCCCTACGAGCAGTACTTC
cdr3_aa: CASRGWGQGPYEQYF

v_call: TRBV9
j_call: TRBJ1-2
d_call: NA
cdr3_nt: TGTGCCAGCAGCGCCCGGGTCGCAGCTAACTATGGCTACACCTTC
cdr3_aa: CASSARVAANYGYTF

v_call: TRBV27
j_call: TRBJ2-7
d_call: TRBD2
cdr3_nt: TGTGCCAGCAGTTTCTGGGCGGGAGGGCCACACGAGCAGTACTTC
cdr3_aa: CASSFWAGGPHEQYF

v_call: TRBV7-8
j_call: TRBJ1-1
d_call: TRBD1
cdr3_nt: TGTGCCAGCAGCGGACAGGCGAACACTGAAGCTTTCTTT
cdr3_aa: CASSGQANTEAFF

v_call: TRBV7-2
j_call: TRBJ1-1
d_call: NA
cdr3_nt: TGTGCCAGCAGCTTAAATTCCAGGTTGGGTGAAGCTTTCTTT
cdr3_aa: CASSLNSRLGEAFF

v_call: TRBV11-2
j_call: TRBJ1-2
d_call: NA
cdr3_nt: TGTGCCAGCAGCTTAGAATTGGGAGTTTTTTCCTATGGCTACACCTTC
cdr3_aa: CASSLELGVFSYGYTF

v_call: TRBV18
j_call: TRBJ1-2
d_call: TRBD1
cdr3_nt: TGTGCCAGCTCACCGGGACAGCTTGGCTATGGCTACACCTTC
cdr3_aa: CASSPGQLGYGYTF

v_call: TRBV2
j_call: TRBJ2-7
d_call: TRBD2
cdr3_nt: TGTGCCAGCAAACTAACAGGGGGACTAGCGGGAGGGCCTCGATACGAGCAGTACTTC
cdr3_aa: CASKLTGGLAGGPRYEQYF

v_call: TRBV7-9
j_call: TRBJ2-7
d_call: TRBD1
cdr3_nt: TGTGCCAGCAGTTCACCGGGACAGGGGACTGGAGAGCAGTACTTC
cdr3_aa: CASSSPGQGTGEQYF

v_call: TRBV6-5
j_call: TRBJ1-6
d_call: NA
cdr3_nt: TGTGCCAGCAGTCCGGACAGCCTCAGACCCCTCCACTTT
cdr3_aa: CASSPDSLRPLHF

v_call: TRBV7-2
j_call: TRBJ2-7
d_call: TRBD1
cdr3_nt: TGTGCCAGCAGCTCCTTTACAGGGGTAAGCGAGCAGTACTTC
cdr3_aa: CASSSFTGVSEQYF

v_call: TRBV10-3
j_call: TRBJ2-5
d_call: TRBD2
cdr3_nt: TGTGCCATCAGTGATCCGAGCGGGGCCCCCCAAGAGACCCAGTACTTC
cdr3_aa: CAISDPSGAPQETQYF